A selection of T cell receptor beta chains follows, all from one sample in a study of blood T cells in healthy people across ages. MiXCR, applied by TCRdb to the 5' RACE reads, yields one record per CDR3 protein. Here the sample spans 750,000 to 950,000 distinct CDR3 sequences, around half being singletons. Sequencing was done on a sample of blood. The receptors originated from an older man in good health. Both conserved end residues are part of each CDR3. D genes are given only for firm matches. Rows give clone size only sometimes, using once, few, many, or a class for an expanded clone.

.	.	TRBV6-1	14	TRBJ1-1	CASSEAGRITEAFF	TGTGCCAGCAGTGAAGCAGGGAGGATCACTGAAGCTTTCTTT
.	.	TRBV7-6	15	TRBJ1-2	CASSLTEGGNYGYTF	TGTGCCAGCAGCTTAACGGAGGGGGGGAACTATGGCTACACCTTC
.	TRBD1	TRBV2	14	TRBJ2-2	CASSEVTGGGELFF	TGTGCCAGCAGTGAAGTAACAGGGGGCGGGGAGCTGTTTTTT
.	.	TRBV28	13	TRBJ1-3	CASKEYSGNTIYF	TGTGCCAGCAAGGAGTACTCTGGAAACACCATATATTTT
once	.	TRBV3-1	15	TRBJ2-7	CASSPGAGQTYEQYF	TGTGCCAGCAGCCCCGGGGCAGGACAAACCTACGAGCAGTACTTC
.	TRBD1	TRBV20-1	14	TRBJ1-2	CSAPVTGGEYGYTF	TGCAGTGCTCCGGTGACAGGGGGCGAGTATGGCTACACCTTC
many	TRBD2	TRBV28	16	TRBJ2-1	CASAPVQGLAGGAQFF	TGTGCCAGCGCCCCAGTACAGGGACTAGCGGGAGGTGCGCAGTTCTTC
.	.	TRBV11-1	13	TRBJ2-2	CASSREETGELFF	TGTGCCAGCAGCCGCGAAGAGACCGGGGAGCTGTTTTTT
few	.	TRBV20-1	15	TRBJ2-5	CSAGGGTASQETQYF	TGCAGTGCTGGGGGCGGAACAGCTTCACAAGAGACCCAGTACTTC
.	TRBD2	TRBV6-5	17	TRBJ2-3	CASSLTSGSGRGDTQYF	TGTGCCAGCAGTTTGACTAGCGGGAGCGGGCGGGGAGATACGCAGTATTTT
many	.	TRBV4-2	15	TRBJ2-1	CASSQDITEYNEQFF	TGTGCCAGCAGCCAAGATATAACGGAGTACAATGAGCAGTTCTTC
.	.	TRBV15	13	TRBJ1-4	CATSTGLREKLFF	TGTGCCACCAGCACAGGGTTGAGGGAAAAACTGTTTTTT
many	.	TRBV2	14	TRBJ2-5	CASSAWQVQETQYF	TGTGCCAGCAGCGCCTGGCAGGTCCAAGAGACCCAGTACTTC
.	.	TRBV6-6	15	TRBJ1-5	CASSYNSRGNQPQHF	TGTGCCAGCAGTTACAACAGTCGCGGCAATCAGCCCCAGCATTTT
.	.	TRBV20-1	13	TRBJ2-7	CSARAAARYEQYF	TGCAGTGCTAGAGCGGCAGCCCGCTACGAGCAGTACTTC
.	TRBD2	TRBV6-2/TRBV6-3	14	TRBJ2-7	CASSYQAGPSEQYF	TGTGCCAGCAGTTACCAAGCGGGACCCAGCGAGCAGTACTTC
.	TRBD2	TRBV25-1	18	TRBJ2-7	CASSEFLTGTTNRYEQYF	TGTGCCAGCAGTGAATTCCTGACCGGGACTACCAATCGCTACGAGCAGTACTTC
.	TRBD2	TRBV2	15	TRBJ2-3	CASKRGLAEHRYAYF	TGTGCCAGCAAGAGGGGACTAGCGGAGCACAGATACGCGTATTTT
.	.	TRBV5-1	14	TRBJ2-5	CASSLASGSQTQYF	TGCGCCAGCAGCTTGGCTTCCGGGTCTCAGACCCAGTACTTC
few	TRBD1	TRBV7-2	15	TRBJ2-3	CASSPGTGGGDTQYF	TGTGCCAGCAGCCCCGGGACAGGAGGGGGAGATACGCAGTATTTT
.	.	TRBV2	13	TRBJ2-5	CARGRQDQETQYF	TGTGCCAGGGGAAGGCAGGATCAGGAGACCCAGTACTTC
few	TRBD2	TRBV2	14	TRBJ2-7	CASSEGAGGYEQYF	TGTGCCAGCAGTGAAGGGGCGGGGGGGTACGAGCAGTACTTC
few	.	TRBV7-2	16	TRBJ2-4	CASANGGILAKNIQYF	TGTGCCAGCGCAAATGGGGGAATACTAGCCAAAAACATTCAGTACTTC
.	TRBD2	TRBV10-1	15	TRBJ2-7	CASSRLAGEGNEQYF	TGCGCCAGCAGTCGACTAGCGGGAGAAGGTAACGAGCAGTACTTC
.	.	TRBV12-3/TRBV12-4	15	TRBJ2-1	CASASPGGPYNEQFF	TGTGCCAGCGCCTCACCCGGAGGGCCATACAATGAGCAGTTCTTC
.	.	TRBV29-1	12	TRBJ2-1	CSVPGLKNEQFF	TGCAGCGTCCCGGGACTTAAAAATGAGCAGTTCTTC
few	TRBD1	TRBV29-1	14	TRBJ1-2	CSVEDPGGDYGYTF	TGCAGCGTTGAAGACCCAGGGGGCGATTATGGCTACACCTTC
.	.	TRBV9	15	TRBJ2-1	CASSVGHTSGSEQFF	TGTGCCAGCAGCGTAGGCCATACCTCGGGAAGTGAGCAGTTCTTC
.	.	TRBV12-3/TRBV12-4	17	TRBJ2-3	CASSPPPVSVSTDTQYF	TGTGCCAGCAGTCCACCCCCGGTTTCGGTTAGCACAGATACGCAGTATTTT
.	TRBD1	TRBV6-5	17	TRBJ2-6	CASSSSSGGAGANVLTF	TGTGCCAGCAGTTCTTCTTCAGGGGGCGCTGGGGCCAACGTCCTGACTTTC
.	.	TRBV29-1	14	TRBJ2-2	CSVTGFSNTGELFF	TGCAGCGTTACAGGGTTTTCGAACACCGGGGAGCTGTTTTTT
.	.	TRBV7-2	14	TRBJ2-3	CASRLRSGGRYAYF	TGTGCCAGCAGACTCCGGAGTGGGGGCAGATACGCGTATTTT
few	TRBD1	TRBV20-1	14	TRBJ1-2	CSASSSQGSYGYTF	TGCAGTGCTAGTAGTTCACAGGGGAGCTATGGCTACACCTTC
.	TRBD2	TRBV29-1	13	TRBJ2-1	CSVLAGGGDEQFF	TGCAGCGTTTTGGCGGGAGGTGGGGATGAGCAGTTCTTC
.	TRBD1	TRBV15	17	TRBJ2-5	CATSRDAGTGQGETQYF	TGTGCCACCAGCAGAGATGCCGGGACAGGCCAGGGAGAGACCCAGTACTTC
few	TRBD2	TRBV28	22	TRBJ2-3	CASSFLGEAGFSGLADTDTQYF	TGTGCCAGCAGTTTCCTTGGGGAGGCCGGGTTCTCGGGACTAGCGGACACAGATACGCAGTATTTT
.	.	TRBV19	17	TRBJ2-1	CASSISVTGFPYNEQFF	TGTGCCAGTAGTATCTCCGTAACAGGGTTCCCCTACAATGAGCAGTTCTTC
.	.	TRBV20-1	12	TRBJ2-5	CSANVGIETQYF	TGCAGTGCTAACGTGGGGATAGAGACCCAGTACTTC
.	TRBD2	TRBV7-9	18	TRBJ2-1	CASSLGLAGGDSYNEQFF	TGTGCCAGCAGTCTGGGACTAGCGGGAGGTGACTCCTACAATGAGCAGTTCTTC
.	.	TRBV9	15	TRBJ2-1	CASNPGDGSYNEQFF	TGTGCCAGCAACCCCGGGGACGGCTCCTACAATGAGCAGTTCTTC
.	TRBD1	TRBV29-1	12	TRBJ2-7	CSGAQGAHEQYF	TGCAGCGGAGCGCAGGGGGCCCACGAGCAGTACTTC
.	.	TRBV7-2	13	TRBJ2-5	CASSMVGVETQYF	TGTGCCAGCAGCATGGTGGGGGTTGAGACCCAGTACTTC
.	.	TRBV29-1	13	TRBJ2-7	CSVSKRSSYEQYF	TGCAGCGTTTCAAAGCGGAGCTCCTACGAGCAGTACTTC
few	.	TRBV20-1	14	TRBJ2-7	CSARGGRLPYEQYF	TGCAGTGCTAGAGGCGGCAGACTCCCCTACGAGCAGTACTTC
.	.	TRBV29-1	12	TRBJ1-2	CSYLGPIYGYTF	TGCAGCTACCTGGGACCGATCTATGGCTACACCTTC
few	.	TRBV20-1	12	TRBJ2-7	CSASGVGNEQYF	TGCAGTGCTAGCGGGGTAGGAAACGAGCAGTACTTC
.	.	TRBV20-1	14	TRBJ1-1	CSATRDSKNTEAFF	TGCAGTGCGACCCGTGACAGCAAAAACACTGAAGCTTTCTTT
few	.	TRBV29-1	13	TRBJ2-3	CSVEMHVGSNAYF	TGCAGCGTTGAAATGCATGTAGGGTCTAACGCGTATTTT
.	TRBD1	TRBV5-8	14	TRBJ2-7	CAGMDGQVPYEQYF	TGTGCCGGCATGGACGGACAGGTGCCCTACGAGCAGTACTTC
.	.	TRBV7-7	14	TRBJ2-3	CASSSGPGGDTQYF	TGTGCTAGCAGCTCGGGACCTGGGGGAGATACGCAGTATTTT
few	.	TRBV29-1	16	TRBJ2-3	CSVVVVARGRTDTQYF	TGCAGCGTAGTGGTGGTGGCAAGGGGGAGGACAGATACGCAGTATTTT
.	TRBD2	TRBV20-1	18	TRBJ2-1	CSARDLLAGDLSYDEQFF	TGCAGTGCTAGAGACCTACTAGCGGGAGACCTCTCCTACGATGAGCAGTTCTTC
few	TRBD2	TRBV4-1	16	TRBJ2-7	CASRPVSSGRDYEQYF	TGCGCCAGCAGGCCGGTTAGTAGCGGGAGGGACTACGAGCAGTACTTC
.	TRBD1	TRBV5-1	14	TRBJ1-5	CASSSGQGNQPQHF	TGTGCCAGCAGCTCGGGACAGGGGAATCAGCCCCAGCATTTT